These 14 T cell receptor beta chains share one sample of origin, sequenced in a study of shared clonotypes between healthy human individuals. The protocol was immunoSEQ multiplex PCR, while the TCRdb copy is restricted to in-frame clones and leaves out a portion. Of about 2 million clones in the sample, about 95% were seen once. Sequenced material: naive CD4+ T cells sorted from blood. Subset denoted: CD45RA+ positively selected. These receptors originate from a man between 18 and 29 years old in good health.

The CDR3 here is CASSLGGQVMETQYF. As DNA, the CDR3 is TGTGCCAGCAGCTTGGGGGGACAGGTAATGGAGACCCAGTACTTC. The chain links TRBV5-4 to TRBJ2-5; 8 bases align to TRBD1. In germline, CDR1 is SGHNT, CDR2 YYREEE (reference sequence). With V trimmed by 0 bases and J by 5 bases, 6 bases remained unmatched. CDR3 length: 15 residues.

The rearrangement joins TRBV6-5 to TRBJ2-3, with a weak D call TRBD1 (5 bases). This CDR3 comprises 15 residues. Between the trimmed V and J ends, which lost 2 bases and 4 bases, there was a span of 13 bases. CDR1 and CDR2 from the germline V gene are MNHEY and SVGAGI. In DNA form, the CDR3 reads TGTGCCAGCAGTTACGATCAGGGTTTTGCAGATACGCAGTATTTT. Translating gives CASSYDQGFADTQYF.

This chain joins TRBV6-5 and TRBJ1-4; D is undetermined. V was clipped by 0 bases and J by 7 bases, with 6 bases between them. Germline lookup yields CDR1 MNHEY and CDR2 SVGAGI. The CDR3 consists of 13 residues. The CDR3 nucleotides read TGTGCCAGCAGTTACTCCAACAGTGAAAAACTGTTTTTT. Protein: CASSYSNSEKLFF.

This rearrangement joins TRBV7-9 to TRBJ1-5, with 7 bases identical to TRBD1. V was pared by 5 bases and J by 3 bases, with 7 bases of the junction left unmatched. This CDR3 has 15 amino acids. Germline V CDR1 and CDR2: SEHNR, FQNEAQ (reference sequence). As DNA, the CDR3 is TGTGCCAGCAGCGCCGGGACAGCCGACAATCAGCCCCAGCATTTT. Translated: CASSAGTADNQPQHF.

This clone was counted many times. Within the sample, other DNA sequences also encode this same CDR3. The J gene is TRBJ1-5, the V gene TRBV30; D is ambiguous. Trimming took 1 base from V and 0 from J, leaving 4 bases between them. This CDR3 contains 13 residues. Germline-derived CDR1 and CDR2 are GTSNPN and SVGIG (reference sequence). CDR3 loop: CAWSGGSNQPQHF. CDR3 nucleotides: TGTGCCTGGAGTGGAGGTAGCAATCAGCCCCAGCATTTT. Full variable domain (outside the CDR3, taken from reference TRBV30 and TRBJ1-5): SQTIHQWPATLVQPVGSPLSLECTVEGTSNPNLYWYRQAAGRGLQLLFYSVGIGQISSEVPQNLSASRPQDRQFILSSKKLLLSDSGFYLCAWSGGSNQPQHFGDGTRLSIL.

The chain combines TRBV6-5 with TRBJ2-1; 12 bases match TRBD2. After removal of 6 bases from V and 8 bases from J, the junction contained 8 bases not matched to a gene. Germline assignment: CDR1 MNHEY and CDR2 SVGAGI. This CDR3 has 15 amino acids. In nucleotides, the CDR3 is TGTGCCAGCAGCAGAGGACTAGCGGGAAACGATGAGCAGTTCTTC. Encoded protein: CASSRGLAGNDEQFF.

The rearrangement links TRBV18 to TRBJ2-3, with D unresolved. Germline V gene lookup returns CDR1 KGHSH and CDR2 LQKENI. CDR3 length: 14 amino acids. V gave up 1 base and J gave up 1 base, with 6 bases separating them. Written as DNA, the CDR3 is TGTGCCAGCTCACCACGTTTCGGCACAGATACGCAGTATTTT. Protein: CASSPRFGTDTQYF.

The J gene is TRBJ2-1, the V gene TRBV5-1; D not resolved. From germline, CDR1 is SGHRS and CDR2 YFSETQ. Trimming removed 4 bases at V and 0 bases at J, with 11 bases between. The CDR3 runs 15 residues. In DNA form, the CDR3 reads TGCGCCAGCAGCCCCGCGACTTCCTCCTACAATGAGCAGTTCTTC. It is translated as CASSPATSSYNEQFF.

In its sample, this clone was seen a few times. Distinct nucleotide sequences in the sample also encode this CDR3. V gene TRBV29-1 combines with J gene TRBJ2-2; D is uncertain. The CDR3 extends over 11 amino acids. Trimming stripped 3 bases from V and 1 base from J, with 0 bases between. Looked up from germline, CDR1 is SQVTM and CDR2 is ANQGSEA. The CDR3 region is CSVENTGELFF. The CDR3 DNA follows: TGCAGCGTTGAGAACACCGGGGAGCTGTTTTTT.

Here the CDR3 reads CASSPSGTKNTGELFF. Here the CDR3 DNA reads TGTGCCAGCAGCCCCTCCGGGACAAAGAACACCGGGGAGCTGTTTTTT. V is TRBV7-2 and J is TRBJ2-2, with D perhaps matching TRBD1 (6 bases). Trimming removed 5 bases at V and 1 base at J, with 14 bases between. CDR3 length equals 16 residues. The V gene's germline CDR1 is SGHTA and CDR2 FQGNSA.

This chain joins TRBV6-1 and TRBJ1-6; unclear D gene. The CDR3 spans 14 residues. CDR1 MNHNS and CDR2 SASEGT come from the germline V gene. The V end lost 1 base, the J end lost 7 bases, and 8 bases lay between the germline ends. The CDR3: CASSEVGLNSPLHF. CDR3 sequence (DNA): TGTGCCAGCAGTGAAGTCGGGTTGAATTCACCCCTCCACTTT.

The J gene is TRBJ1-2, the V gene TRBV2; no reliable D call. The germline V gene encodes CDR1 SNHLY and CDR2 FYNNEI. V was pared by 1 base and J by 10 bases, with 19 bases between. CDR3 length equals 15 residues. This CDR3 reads CASSEEGKGRVYYTF. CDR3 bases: TGTGCCAGCAGTGAAGAGGGAAAAGGGAGGGTATACTACACCTTC.

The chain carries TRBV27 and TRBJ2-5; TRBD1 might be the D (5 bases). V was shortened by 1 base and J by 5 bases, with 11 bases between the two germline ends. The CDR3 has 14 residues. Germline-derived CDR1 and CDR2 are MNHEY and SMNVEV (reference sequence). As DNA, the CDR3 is TGTGCCAGCAGTTTATGGCAGGGTGGGGAGACCCAGTACTTC. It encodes CASSLWQGGETQYF.

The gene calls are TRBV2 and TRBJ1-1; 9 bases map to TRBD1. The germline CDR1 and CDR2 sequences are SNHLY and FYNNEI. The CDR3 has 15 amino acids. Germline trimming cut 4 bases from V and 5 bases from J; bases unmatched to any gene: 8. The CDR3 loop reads CASSGRTGGGTEAFF. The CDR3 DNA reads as TGTGCCAGCAGTGGTAGAACAGGGGGCGGAACTGAAGCTTTCTTT.